The source of this TCR beta chain is a study of CXCR3-negative and CXCR3-positive naive CD8 T cells. The study's findings and limits: Memory CD8+ cells showed much lower diversity, while both naive subsets were comparably high.

Details on this clonotype: As yet, its antigen is unknown.

With UMI labels, 5' RACE was used to prepare the TRB cDNA libraries. Each CDR3 protein gets one entry in TCRdb, which reprocessed the 5' RACE reads and gives no DNA. This repertoire comprises under 85,000 distinct CDR3 sequences; its ten largest clones make up 1.6%. There are 15 residues in the CDR3. Germline assignment: CDR1 SGHTA and CDR2 FQGTGA. CD45RO-CCR7+CD27+CD95- expression identified naive CD8+ T cells. The sequence was collected from a human donor in good health. Some clones in this sample may be carry-over from other donors' samples. V gene TRBV7-3 combines with J gene TRBJ2-2. The sequenced material came from naive CXCR3- CD8+ T cells from blood. Subset: CD45RO-CCR7+CD27+CD95- naive CD8+ T cells lacking CXCR3 (TNR3-). The CDR3: CASSPTGSNTGELFF.